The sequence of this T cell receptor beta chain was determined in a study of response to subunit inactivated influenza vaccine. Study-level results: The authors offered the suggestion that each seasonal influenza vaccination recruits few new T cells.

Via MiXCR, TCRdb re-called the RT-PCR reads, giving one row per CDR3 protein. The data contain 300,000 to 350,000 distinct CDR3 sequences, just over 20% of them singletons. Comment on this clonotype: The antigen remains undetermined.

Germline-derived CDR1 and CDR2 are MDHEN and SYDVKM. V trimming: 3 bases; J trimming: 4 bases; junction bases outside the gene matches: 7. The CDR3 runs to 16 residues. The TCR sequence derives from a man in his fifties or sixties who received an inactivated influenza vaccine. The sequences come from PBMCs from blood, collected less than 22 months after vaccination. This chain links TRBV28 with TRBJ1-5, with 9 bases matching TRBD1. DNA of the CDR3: TGTGCCAGCAGTTTCCTACCGGGACAGGGAAATCAGCCCCAGCATTTT. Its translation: CASSFLPGQGNQPQHF.